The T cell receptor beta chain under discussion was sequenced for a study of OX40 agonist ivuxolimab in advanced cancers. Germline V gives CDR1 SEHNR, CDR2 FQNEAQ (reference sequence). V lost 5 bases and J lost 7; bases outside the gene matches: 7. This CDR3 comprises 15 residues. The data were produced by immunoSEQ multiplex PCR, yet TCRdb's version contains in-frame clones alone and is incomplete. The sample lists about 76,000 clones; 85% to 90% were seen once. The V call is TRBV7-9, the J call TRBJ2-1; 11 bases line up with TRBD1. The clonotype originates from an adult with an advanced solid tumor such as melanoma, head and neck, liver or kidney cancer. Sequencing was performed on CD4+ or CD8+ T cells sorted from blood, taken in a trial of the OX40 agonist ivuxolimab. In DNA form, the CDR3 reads TGTGCCAGCAGCGTGGGACAGGGGGTAAGAAATGAGCAGTTCTTC. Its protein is CASSVGQGVRNEQFF.